The 10 T cell receptor beta chains listed next were all sequenced from one sample in a study of Tregs in tolerant kidney transplant recipients. Mixed chimerism was transient after nonmyeloablative marrow transplants from related graft donors. TCRdb keeps only in-frame clones here, not all; method: immunoSEQ multiplex PCR. Its clone listing holds around 33,000 clones. This specimen consisted of CD4+ T cells from blood (PBMCs), obtained 24 months after the transplant. These TCRs come from a human patient who received a combined kidney and bone marrow transplant. Some T cells may originate from the graft donor.

Details on this clone: The CDR3 goes on 3 residues after the read ends, and that part is filled in from the germline J gene. This rearrangement joins TRBV20-1 to TRBJ2-6; a weak D match, TRBD1 (5 bases). The CDR3 length is 16 residues. CDR1 is DFQATT, CDR2 SNEGSKA, per germline (reference sequence). CDR3 bases read: TGCAGAGCGAAGGACAACCGATTCTCAGGGGCCAACGTC. Its protein product is CRAKDNRFSGANV. The CDR3 in its entirety is CRAKDNRFSGANVLTF.

As to this clone: The CDR3 goes on 3 residues after the read ends, and that part is filled in from the germline J gene. The V and J genes are TRBV20-1 and TRBJ1-2; D not resolved. Germline V CDR1 and CDR2: DFQATT, SNEGSKA (reference sequence). This CDR3 has 11 amino acids. The CDR3 here is CSAIKAGGYTF. CDR3 DNA, as far as it was read: TGCAGTGCTATAAAAGCGGGCGGC.

As regards this clone: Read sequence stops 3 residues before the CDR3 end, and the germline J gene provides the missing end. This rearrangement joins TRBV6-2 or TRBV6-3 to TRBJ2-1, with 11 bases aligning to TRBD2. With V trimmed by 8 bases and J by 2 bases, 8 bases remained unmatched. The CDR3 totals 16 residues. Germline V gene sequence: CDR1 MNHEY, CDR2 SVGEGT. CDR3 DNA (partial): TGTGCCAGCCCACAGGAGACTAGCGGGACCTACAATGAG. It yields the protein CASPQETSGTYNE. The entire CDR3 protein is CASPQETSGTYNEQFF.

Details on this clone: The CDR3 end lies 3 residues beyond the end of the read and is filled in from the germline J gene. The chain employs TRBV11-2 and TRBJ2-7; TRBD2 matches 8 bases. CDR3 length: 15 amino acids. V shed 6 bases, J shed 2 bases, and the junction held 9 bases outside the gene matches. Germline-derived CDR1 and CDR2 are SGHAT and FQNNGV. The part of the CDR3 DNA that was read is TGTGCCAGCAGGTCCCGACTAGCGATACCCTACGAG. As protein: CASRSRLAIPYE. The CDR3, in full, reads CASRSRLAIPYEQYF.

Points on this clone: The read is 3 residues too short to cover the CDR3 end, so that end is filled in from the germline J gene. J is TRBJ1-1 and V is TRBV20-1, with TRBD1 matching over 9 bases. The CDR3 totals 14 residues. The junction had 5 bases not matched to a gene; V was cut back by 5 bases and J by 1 base. The germline V gene encodes CDR1 DFQATT and CDR2 SNEGSKA (reference sequence). The sequenced CDR3 bases are TGCAGTGCTCTCCCGGGACAGGGGAACACTGAA. Residues: CSALPGQGNTE. The CDR3 reads in full as CSALPGQGNTEAFF.

Remarks on this clone: The read finishes 3 residues shy of the CDR3 end, and the germline J gene is used to complete it. The chain is built from TRBV20-1 and TRBJ1-1, with D perhaps matching TRBD1 (5 bases). The germline V gene has CDR1 DFQATT and CDR2 SNEGSKA (reference sequence). This CDR3 contains 11 residues. This CDR3 is CSLGGNTEAFF. The CDR3 bases that were read are TGCAGCCTGGGGGGTAACACTGAA.

As concerns this clone: The CDR3 end lies 3 residues beyond the end of the read and is filled in from the germline J gene. This sequence joins TRBV5-1 and TRBJ1-2, with 12 bases fitting TRBD1. Germline loops: CDR1 SGHRS, CDR2 YFSETQ. The CDR3 extends over 14 amino acids. CDR3 DNA, as far as it was read: TGCGCCAGCAGCGCGGGACAGGGGGCGCGGGGC. Amino acid sequence: CASSAGQGARG. The entire CDR3 sequence reads CASSAGQGARGYTF.

About this clone itself: Sequencing ends 3 residues short of the CDR3 end; the germline J gene provides the rest. The chain joins TRBV20-1 to TRBJ2-5, with D tentatively TRBD1 (5 bases). V was cut by 4 bases and J by 5 bases, with 11 bases left in between. Per germline, CDR1 DFQATT and CDR2 SNEGSKA (reference sequence). This CDR3 has 12 residues. The CDR3 DNA, read in part, is TGCAGTGCTAAGACAGTTGGCGAGACC. Amino acids: CSAKTVGET. The CDR3 reads in full as CSAKTVGETQYF.

Note on this clone: The CDR3 end is not reached by the read, which stops 3 residues before it; the germline J gene fills it in. The gene calls are TRBV7-2 and TRBJ2-7, with D hard to call. V shed 4 bases and J shed 3 bases, with 10 bases lying between them. The CDR3 is made up of 13 amino acids. Germline V gives CDR1 SGHTA, CDR2 FQGNSA. The CDR3 region is CASSSELSYEQYF. The sequenced CDR3 bases are TGTGCCAGCAGCTCCGAACTGAGCTACGAG.

A remark on this clone: The read is 3 residues too short to cover the CDR3 end, so that end is filled in from the germline J gene. The chain is built from TRBV20-1 and TRBJ2-1; 12 positions agree with TRBD2. V lost 4 bases, J lost 7 bases, and 11 bases stayed unmatched. The CDR3 has 16 amino acids. From germline, CDR1 is DFQATT and CDR2 SNEGSKA (reference sequence). The covered CDR3 bases are TGCAGTGCTATAGACCCTAGCGGGAGGGCAGGGAATGAG. This gives the protein CSAIDPSGRAGNE. The whole CDR3 reads CSAIDPSGRAGNEQFF.